This T cell receptor beta chain is drawn from a study of early T cells in non-severe SARS-CoV-2 infection. Via MiXCR, TCRdb re-called the 5' RACE reads, giving one row per CDR3 protein. The table includes more than 75,000 distinct CDR3 sequences, less than 15% detected once. Germline loops: CDR1 DFQATT, CDR2 SNEGSKA (reference sequence). Trimming left V 4 bases short and J 0 bases short, with 10 bases between. The CDR3 runs to 14 residues. This sequence was found in an adult who was a healthcare worker with PCR-confirmed SARS-CoV-2 infection or an uninfected control (not recorded which). J is TRBJ1-5 and V is TRBV20-1, with a possible D match to TRBD1 (5 bases). Specimen: whole blood. In DNA form, the CDR3 reads TGCAGTGCTATCGATCAGGGTAGCAATCAGCCCCAGCATTTT. It is translated as CSAIDQGSNQPQHF.